The 20 T cell receptor beta chains listed next were all sequenced from one sample in a study of OX40 agonist ivuxolimab in advanced cancers. Sequencing was performed with immunoSEQ multiplex PCR; in TCRdb, only in-frame clones are kept and a portion is missing. The table has about 50,000 clones, about 93% seen once. The starting material was CD4+ or CD8+ T cells sorted from blood, obtained in a trial of the OX40 agonist ivuxolimab. These receptors were collected from an adult with an advanced solid tumor such as melanoma, head and neck, liver or kidney cancer.

The rearrangement joins TRBV6-5 to TRBJ1-2, with D hard to call. V lost 0 bases to trimming and J lost 2 bases, with 10 bases between them. The germline V gene encodes CDR1 MNHEY and CDR2 SVGAGI. The CDR3 is 15 residues long. The CDR3 nucleotides are TGTGCCAGCAGTTACTCCCCAAGTGGAAACTATGGCTACACCTTC. This sequence encodes CASSYSPSGNYGYTF.

The V call is TRBV6-4, the J call TRBJ2-3; D is possibly TRBD1 or TRBD2 (5 bases each). V shed 6 bases and J shed 2 bases, with 15 bases lying between them. CDR1 and CDR2 (germline): MRHNA, SNTAGT. The CDR3 loop spans 15 amino acids. CDR3 sequence reads: CASSEGWGDTDTQYF. DNA for the CDR3: TGTGCCAGCAGCGAGGGGTGGGGAGACACAGATACGCAGTATTTT.

This chain connects TRBV19 to TRBJ2-3, with 7 positions matching TRBD1. The CDR3 runs 13 residues. Germline loops: CDR1 LNHDA, CDR2 SQIVND (reference sequence). With V trimmed by 1 base and J by 10 bases, 5 bases remained unmatched. This chain's CDR3 is CASSIAGDSPQYF. The DNA for the CDR3 is TGTGCCAGTAGTATAGCCGGGGACAGTCCGCAGTATTTT.

This sequence joins TRBV4-1 and TRBJ2-2; unclear D gene. Trimming stripped 1 base from V and 2 bases from J, with 5 bases between. The CDR3 runs to 14 residues. Per the germline V gene, CDR1 is MGHRA and CDR2 is YSYEKL. CDR3 amino acids: CASSQVQNTGELFF. The CDR3 nucleotides read TGCGCCAGCAGCCAAGTACAAAACACCGGGGAGCTGTTTTTT.

This chain uses TRBV2 with TRBJ2-3; D might be TRBD2 (6 bases). CDR3 length: 13 amino acids. Germline CDR1 is SNHLY and CDR2 is FYNNEI. V was cut by 3 bases and J by 6 bases, with 10 bases left in between. The CDR3: CASSDPGEDTQYF. CDR3 bases: TGTGCCAGCAGTGACCCGGGAGAGGATACGCAGTATTTT. The full variable domain, with the rest looked up from reference TRBV2 and TRBJ2-3, is EPEVTQTPSHQVTQMGQEVILRCVPISNHLYFYWYRQILGQKVEFLVSFYNNEISEKSEIFDDQFSVERPDGSNFTLKIRSTKLEDSAMYFCASSDPGEDTQYFGPGTRLTVL.

DNA of the CDR3: TGCGCCAGCAGCCAAGATCGACAGGTCGTAGGAGGGGGCAATCAGCCCCAGCATTTT. Its translation: CASSQDRQVVGGGNQPQHF. V is TRBV4-3 and J is TRBJ1-5, with D tentatively TRBD1 (6 bases). CDR1 is LGHNA, CDR2 YSLEER, per germline. This CDR3 region has 19 residues. V was pared by 0 bases and J by 2 bases, with 20 bases between.

The rearrangement links TRBV25-1 to TRBJ2-5, with D uncertain. The germline gives CDR1 MGHDK, CDR2 SYGVNS. Trimming stripped 0 bases from V and 5 bases from J, with 10 bases between. The CDR3 consists of 14 residues. The CDR3 coding sequence is TGTGCCAGCAGTGAATATTCGACGGGTGAGACCCAGTACTTC. It yields the protein CASSEYSTGETQYF.

V is TRBV10-3 and J is TRBJ2-7, with 9 bases fitting TRBD1. This CDR3 spans 14 amino acids. V shed 5 bases and J 3 bases; nucleotides not matched to a gene: 5. CDR1 and CDR2 from the germline V gene are ENHRY and SYGVKD. This CDR3 reads CAISPGQGFYEQYF. The CDR3 nucleotides are TGTGCCATCAGTCCGGGACAGGGTTTCTACGAGCAGTACTTC.

This chain connects TRBV5-6 to TRBJ2-2; D perhaps matches TRBD1 (5 bases). The germline V and J ends were trimmed by 3 bases and 3 bases, with 6 bases remaining between them. Germline-derived CDR1 and CDR2 are SGHDT and YYEEEE. CDR3 length equals 13 residues. The CDR3 nucleotides are TGTGCCAGCAGCTGGGGCGACACCGGGGAGCTGTTTTTT. Its translation: CASSWGDTGELFF.

The V and J genes are TRBV4-3 and TRBJ1-2; 9 positions agree with TRBD1. V shed 1 base and J 6 bases; nucleotides not matched to a gene: 3. CDR3 length: 14 amino acids. Germline CDR1 and CDR2: LGHNA and YSLEER. In nucleotides, the CDR3 is TGCGCCAGCAGCCAAGTACAGGGGGCCGATGGCTACACCTTC. Translated, it gives CASSQVQGADGYTF.

This chain's CDR3 is CASSLEGDEQFF. The CDR3, as DNA: TGTGCCAGCAGTCTAGAGGGAGATGAGCAGTTCTTC. This rearrangement joins TRBV28 to TRBJ2-1; a weak D match, TRBD2 (5 bases). Deletions cut 5 bases from V and 8 bases from J, with 10 bases between. The CDR3 length is 12 residues. The germline V gene has CDR1 MDHEN and CDR2 SYDVKM.

V is TRBV27 and J is TRBJ2-1; 11 bases match TRBD2. V shed 3 bases and J 1 base; nucleotides not matched to a gene: 5. The CDR3 covers 17 residues. CDR1 and CDR2 from the germline V gene are MNHEY and SMNVEV (reference sequence). This CDR3 is CASSFLLAGASYNEQFF. CDR3 DNA: TGTGCCAGCAGTTTCCTACTAGCGGGAGCTTCCTACAATGAGCAGTTCTTC.

This chain links TRBV11-3 with TRBJ2-2; possible D gene TRBD1, 5 bases. V lost 5 bases to trimming and J lost 4 bases, with 14 bases between them. This CDR3 is built from 15 residues. Germline assignment: CDR1 SGHNT and CDR2 YENEEA. CDR3 region: CASSGAFSSTGELFF. The CDR3 coding sequence is TGTGCCAGCAGCGGGGCATTCAGCAGCACCGGGGAGCTGTTTTTT.

This clone was found once. The chain uses TRBV6-5 and TRBJ1-2; no firm D call. The CDR3 consists of 14 residues. V gave up 7 bases and J gave up 4 bases, with 16 bases separating them. Germline-derived CDR1 and CDR2 are MNHEY and SVGAGI. The CDR3, as DNA: TGTGCCAGCACAGACGGACGGATCACCTATGGCTACACCTTC. Protein product: CASTDGRITYGYTF.

The chain links TRBV27 to TRBJ2-1; 7 nucleotides align to TRBD2. This CDR3 is 16 amino acids long. Germline loops: CDR1 MNHEY, CDR2 SMNVEV (reference sequence). Trimming took 2 bases from V and 8 from J; bases not matched to a gene: 12. CDR3 protein: CASSLRRESASDEQFF. CDR3 DNA: TGTGCCAGCAGTTTACGGCGGGAGAGTGCCAGCGATGAGCAGTTCTTC.

V usage is TRBV28 and J usage is TRBJ2-3, with a tentative D call TRBD1 (6 bases). The germline V gene encodes CDR1 MDHEN and CDR2 SYDVKM. Deletions cut 10 bases from V and 0 bases from J, with 23 bases between. The CDR3 runs to 17 residues. CDR3 amino acids: CAIKELSGVMSTDTQYF. CDR3 sequence (DNA): TGTGCCATCAAGGAATTATCAGGGGTCATGAGCACAGATACGCAGTATTTT.

The J gene is TRBJ1-5, the V gene TRBV11-3; a weak D match, TRBD1 (6 bases). The CDR3 is 18 residues long. The V end was cut by 0 bases, the J end by 1 base, with 16 bases between. Per germline, CDR1 SGHNT and CDR2 YENEEA. CDR3 sequence: CASSLDKPGVDSNQPQHF. CDR3 nucleotides: TGTGCCAGCAGCTTAGATAAGCCAGGGGTAGACAGCAATCAGCCCCAGCATTTT.

In this sample, this clone turned up a few times. The V gene is TRBV28, the J gene TRBJ1-2, with D possibly being TRBD1 (6 bases). The CDR3 has 11 residues. Deletions cut 6 bases from V and 13 bases from J, with 15 bases between. Looked up from germline, CDR1 is MDHEN and CDR2 is SYDVKM. The CDR3 spells CASSDGQGSTF. For the CDR3, the DNA is TGTGCCAGCAGCGACGGTCAGGGGTCCACCTTC.

The V call is TRBV29-1, the J call TRBJ2-5, with D perhaps matching TRBD1 (5 bases). The better agreement between TRBJ2-7 and the DNA end casts doubt on the J call. CDR1 SQVTM and CDR2 ANQGSEA come from the germline V gene. This CDR3 spans 11 amino acids. The CDR3 region has the DNA TGCAGCGTTGAAGCAGGGTACGAGCAGTACTTC. Residues: CSVEAGYEQYF.

The V call is TRBV15, the J call TRBJ2-7, with unresolved D. The V end lost 5 bases, the J end lost 2 bases, and 16 bases lay between the germline ends. The V gene's germline CDR1 is LNHNV and CDR2 YYDKDF (reference sequence). This CDR3 is 15 amino acids long. The chain's CDR3 is CATSGRSRAPYEQYF. CDR3 bases: TGTGCCACCAGCGGCAGGTCCCGAGCCCCCTACGAGCAGTACTTC.